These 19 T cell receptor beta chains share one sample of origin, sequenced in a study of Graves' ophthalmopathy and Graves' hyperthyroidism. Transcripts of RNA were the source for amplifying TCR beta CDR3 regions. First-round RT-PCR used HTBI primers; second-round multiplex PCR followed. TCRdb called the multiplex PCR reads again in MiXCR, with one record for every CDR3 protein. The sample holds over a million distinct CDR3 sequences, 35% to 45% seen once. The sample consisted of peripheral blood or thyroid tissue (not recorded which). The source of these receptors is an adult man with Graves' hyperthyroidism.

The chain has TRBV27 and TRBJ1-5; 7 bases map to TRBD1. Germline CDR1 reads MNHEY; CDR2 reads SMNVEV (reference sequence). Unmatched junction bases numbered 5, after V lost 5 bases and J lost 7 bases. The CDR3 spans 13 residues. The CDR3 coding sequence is TGTGCCAGCAGTGTGACAGGGCAGCAGCCCCAGCATTTT. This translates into CASSVTGQQPQHF.

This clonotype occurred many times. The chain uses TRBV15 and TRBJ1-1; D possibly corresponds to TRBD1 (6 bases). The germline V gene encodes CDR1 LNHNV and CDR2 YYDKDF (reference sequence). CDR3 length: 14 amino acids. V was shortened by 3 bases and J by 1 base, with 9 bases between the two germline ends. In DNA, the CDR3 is TGTGCCACCAGCAGGGACAGAGAGAACACTGAAGCTTTCTTT. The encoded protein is CATSRDRENTEAFF.

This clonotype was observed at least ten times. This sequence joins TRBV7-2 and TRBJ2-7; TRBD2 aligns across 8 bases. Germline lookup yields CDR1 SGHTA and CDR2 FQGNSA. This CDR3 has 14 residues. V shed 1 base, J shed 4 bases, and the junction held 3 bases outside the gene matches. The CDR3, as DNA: TGTGCCAGCAGCTTAGTTAGCGGGGCGTACGAGCAGTACTTC. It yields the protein CASSLVSGAYEQYF.

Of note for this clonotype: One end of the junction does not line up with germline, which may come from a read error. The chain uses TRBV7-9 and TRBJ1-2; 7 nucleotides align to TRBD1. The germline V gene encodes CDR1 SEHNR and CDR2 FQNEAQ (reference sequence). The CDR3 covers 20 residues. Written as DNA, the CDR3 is TGCGCCAGCAGCCAACTGGACACAGGGGCTGCAGTTATGAGTCACTATGGCTACACCTTC. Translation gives CASSQLDTGAAVMSHYGYTF.

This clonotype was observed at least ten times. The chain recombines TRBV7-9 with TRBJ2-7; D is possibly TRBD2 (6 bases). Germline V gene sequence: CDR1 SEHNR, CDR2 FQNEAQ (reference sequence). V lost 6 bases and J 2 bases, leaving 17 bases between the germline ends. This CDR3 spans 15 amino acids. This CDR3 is CASSSEGLGTYEQYF. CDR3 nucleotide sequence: TGTGCCAGCAGTTCGGAGGGACTCGGGACCTACGAGCAGTACTTC.

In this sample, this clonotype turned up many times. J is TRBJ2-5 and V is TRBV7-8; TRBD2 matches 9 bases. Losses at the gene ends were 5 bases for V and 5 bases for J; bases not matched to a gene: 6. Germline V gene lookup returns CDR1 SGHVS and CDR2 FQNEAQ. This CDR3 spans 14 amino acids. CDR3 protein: CASSPSGIRETQYF. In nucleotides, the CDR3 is TGTGCCAGCAGCCCTAGCGGGATAAGGGAGACCCAGTACTTC.

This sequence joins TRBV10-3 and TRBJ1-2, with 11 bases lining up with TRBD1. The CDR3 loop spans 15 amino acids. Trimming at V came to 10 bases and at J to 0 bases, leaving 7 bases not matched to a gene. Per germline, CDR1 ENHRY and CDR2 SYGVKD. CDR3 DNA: TGTGCCACCAGCCCGGGACAGGGGGCTAACTATGGCTACACCTTC. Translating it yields CATSPGQGANYGYTF.

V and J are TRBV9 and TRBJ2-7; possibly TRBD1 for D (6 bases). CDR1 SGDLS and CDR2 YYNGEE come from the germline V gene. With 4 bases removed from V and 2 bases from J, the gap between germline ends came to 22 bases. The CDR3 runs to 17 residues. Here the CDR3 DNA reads TGTGCCAGCAGCCGAAGGGACAATAAGACAGGAACCTACGAGCAGTACTTC. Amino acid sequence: CASSRRDNKTGTYEQYF.

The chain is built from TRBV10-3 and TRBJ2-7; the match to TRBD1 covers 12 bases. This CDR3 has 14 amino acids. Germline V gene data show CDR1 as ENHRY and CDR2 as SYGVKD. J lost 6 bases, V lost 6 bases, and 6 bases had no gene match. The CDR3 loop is CAIRAGTGGGEQYF. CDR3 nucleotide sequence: TGTGCCATCAGGGCCGGGACAGGGGGCGGCGAGCAGTACTTC.

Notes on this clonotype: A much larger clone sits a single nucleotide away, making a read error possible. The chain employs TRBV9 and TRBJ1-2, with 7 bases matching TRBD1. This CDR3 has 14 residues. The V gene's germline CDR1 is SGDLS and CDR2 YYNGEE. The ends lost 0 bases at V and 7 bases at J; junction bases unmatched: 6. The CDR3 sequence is CASSVGDSRCGYTF. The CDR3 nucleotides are TGTGCCAGCAGCGTAGGGGACAGCAGATGTGGCTACACCTTC. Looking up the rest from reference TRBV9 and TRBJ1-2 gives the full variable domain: DSGVTQTPKHLITATGQRVTLRCSPRSGDLSVYWYQQSLDQGLQFLIQYYNGEERAKGNILERFSAQQFPDLHSELNLSSLELGDSALYFCASSVGDSRCGYTFGSGTRLTVV.

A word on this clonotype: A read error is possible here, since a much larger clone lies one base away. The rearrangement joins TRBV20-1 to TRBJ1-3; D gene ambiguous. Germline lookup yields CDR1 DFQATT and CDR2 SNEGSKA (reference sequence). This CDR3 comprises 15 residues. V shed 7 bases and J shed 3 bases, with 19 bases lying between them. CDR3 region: CSDEQMGSGGNTIYF. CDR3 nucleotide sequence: TGCAGTGATGAGCAGATGGGCTCGGGTGGAAACACCATATATTTT.

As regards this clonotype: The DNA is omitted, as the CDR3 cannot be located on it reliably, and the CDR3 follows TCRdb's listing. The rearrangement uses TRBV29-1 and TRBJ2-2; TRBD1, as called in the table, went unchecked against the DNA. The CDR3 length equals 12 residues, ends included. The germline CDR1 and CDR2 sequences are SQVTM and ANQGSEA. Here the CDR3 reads CSVAGGTGELSW.

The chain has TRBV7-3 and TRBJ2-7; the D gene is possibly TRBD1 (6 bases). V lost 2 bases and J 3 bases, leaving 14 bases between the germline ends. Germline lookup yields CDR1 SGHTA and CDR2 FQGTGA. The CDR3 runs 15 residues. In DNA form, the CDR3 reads TGTGCCAGCAGCTTACGCGGAGGACAGAACTACGAGCAGTACTTC. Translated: CASSLRGGQNYEQYF.

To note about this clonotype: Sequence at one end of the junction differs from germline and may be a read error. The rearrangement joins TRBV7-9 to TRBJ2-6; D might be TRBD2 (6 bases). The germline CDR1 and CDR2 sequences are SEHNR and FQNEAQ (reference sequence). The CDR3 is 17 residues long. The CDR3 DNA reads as TGTGCCAGCAGCTCCCCTAGAGGCTCGTGGCGGGGCGGCACTGAAGCTTTC. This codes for CASSSPRGSWRGGTEAF.

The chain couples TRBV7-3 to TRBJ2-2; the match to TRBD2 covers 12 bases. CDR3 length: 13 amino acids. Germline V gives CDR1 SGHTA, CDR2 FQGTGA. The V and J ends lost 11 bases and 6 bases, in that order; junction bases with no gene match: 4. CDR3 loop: CALTSGGAGELFF. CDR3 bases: TGTGCCCTGACTAGCGGGGGTGCCGGGGAGCTGTTTTTT.

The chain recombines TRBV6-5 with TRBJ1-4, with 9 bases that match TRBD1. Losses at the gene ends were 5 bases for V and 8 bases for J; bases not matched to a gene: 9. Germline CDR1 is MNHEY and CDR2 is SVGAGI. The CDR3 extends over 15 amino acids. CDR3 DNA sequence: TGTGCCAGCAGTCTCACAGGGGGCGTTGGGGAAAAACTGTTTTTT. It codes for CASSLTGGVGEKLFF.

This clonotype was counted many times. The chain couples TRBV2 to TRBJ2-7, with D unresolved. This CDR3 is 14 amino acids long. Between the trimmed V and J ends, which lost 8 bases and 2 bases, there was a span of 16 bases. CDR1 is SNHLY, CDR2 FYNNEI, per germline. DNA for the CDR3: TGTGCCAGCCTCCCTGACTTGGGCACCTACGAGCAGTACTTC. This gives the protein CASLPDLGTYEQYF.

The CDR3 here is CSVVDSYNSPLHF. CDR3 bases: TGCAGCGTCGTCGACTCCTATAATTCACCCCTCCACTTT. The rearrangement joins TRBV29-1 to TRBJ1-6; no definite D call. In germline, CDR1 is SQVTM, CDR2 ANQGSEA. The CDR3 covers 13 residues. Between the trimmed V and J ends, which lost 6 bases and 0 bases, there was a span of 6 bases.

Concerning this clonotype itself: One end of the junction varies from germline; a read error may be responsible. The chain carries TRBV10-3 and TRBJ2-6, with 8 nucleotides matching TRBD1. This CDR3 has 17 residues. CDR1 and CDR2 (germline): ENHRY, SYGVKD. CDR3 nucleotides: TGTGCCAGCAGTCCATTACTGGACAGGGCTGGGGCCAACGTCCTGACTTTC. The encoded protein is CASSPLLDRAGANVLTF.